The clone carrying this TCR beta chain was seen many times. Its antigen is unidentified. MiXCR was run by TCRdb on the 5' RACE reads, yielding one entry per CDR3 protein. The sample gives just over 500,000 distinct CDR3 sequences, about 20% of which show up once; 0.91% is in the top ten. The record originates from a study of identical twins. Broader study findings: Those out-of-frame alpha sequences shared by twins showed an excess of low generation probability. With abundant cord blood beta clonotypes, insertions were fewer; memory repertoires showed no such pattern. Cross-sectional statistical analysis, not tracking of the same donors, underpinned the conclusions.

The germline V gene has CDR1 DFQATT and CDR2 SNEGSKA (reference sequence). V dropped 1 base and J dropped 1; count of bases not matched to a gene: 2. The CDR3 is made up of 15 amino acids. The sample also formed part of further work on T cells expressing NK-cell markers. From that study: There were seven HCMV-seropositive donors and one seronegative donor among the eight sequenced.

This chain joins TRBV20-1 and TRBJ2-5, with 11 bases identical to TRBD2. The sequence was obtained from a woman under 30 in good health. The source material was CD4+ T cells sorted from blood. The CDR3 protein is CSARGTSGSQETQYF. The DNA for the CDR3 is TGCAGTGCTAGAGGGACTAGCGGGTCCCAAGAGACCCAGTACTTC.